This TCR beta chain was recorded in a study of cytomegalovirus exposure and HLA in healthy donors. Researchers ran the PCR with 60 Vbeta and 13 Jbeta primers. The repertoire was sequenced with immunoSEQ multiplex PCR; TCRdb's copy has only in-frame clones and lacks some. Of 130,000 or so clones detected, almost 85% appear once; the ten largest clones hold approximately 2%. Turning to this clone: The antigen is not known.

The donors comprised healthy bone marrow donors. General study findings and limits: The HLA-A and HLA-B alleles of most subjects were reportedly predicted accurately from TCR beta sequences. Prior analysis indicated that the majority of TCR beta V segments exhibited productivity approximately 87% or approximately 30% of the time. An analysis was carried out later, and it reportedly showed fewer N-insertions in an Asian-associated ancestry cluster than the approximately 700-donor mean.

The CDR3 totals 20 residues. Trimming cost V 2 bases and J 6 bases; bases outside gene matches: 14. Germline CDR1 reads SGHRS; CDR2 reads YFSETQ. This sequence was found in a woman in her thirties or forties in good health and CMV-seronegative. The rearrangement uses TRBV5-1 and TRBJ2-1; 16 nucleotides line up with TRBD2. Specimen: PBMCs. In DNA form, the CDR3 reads TGCGCCAGCAGCTTTCCTACCGGGACTAGCGGGAGGGCTTTGGGCAATGAGCAGTTCTTC. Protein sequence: CASSFPTGTSGRALGNEQFF.